These 20 T cell receptor beta chains were sequenced from one sample in a study of T-cell memory formation after mild COVID-19. Each CDR3 protein gets one entry after TCRdb re-called the 5' RACE reads with MiXCR. The table lists 500,000 to 650,000 distinct CDR3 sequences, roughly 21% of them singletons. The material sequenced was PBMCs or a T cell subset sorted from them (not recorded which). The receptors stem from an adult woman who had mild COVID-19 (a few samples of this study predate the infection). Cell type and time point are not known.

The rearrangement links TRBV4-1 to TRBJ2-2; no definite D call. This CDR3 has 12 residues. In germline, CDR1 is MGHRA, CDR2 YSYEKL. Trimming took 3 bases from V and 7 from J, leaving 6 bases between them. CDR3 region: CASSQLGGELFF. The CDR3 DNA reads TGCGCCAGCAGCCAGCTGGGCGGGGAGCTGTTTTTT.

There are a few counts of this clonotype. V usage is TRBV12-3 or TRBV12-4 and J usage is TRBJ2-5; 7 positions agree with TRBD2. The V segment lost 4 bases and the J segment 4 bases; nucleotides outside the gene matches: 9. The CDR3 is made up of 15 amino acids. CDR3 nucleotides: TGTGCCAGCAGTTGGAGGGAGGGGCCGGGAGAGACCCAGTACTTC. This codes for CASSWREGPGETQYF.

The chain has TRBV15 and TRBJ2-1; TRBD2 agrees at 9 bases. The CDR3 loop spans 16 amino acids. V dropped 0 bases and J dropped 2; count of bases not matched to a gene: 2. Germline V gives CDR1 LNHNV, CDR2 YYDKDF (reference sequence). The CDR3 bases are TGTGCCACCAGCAGAGAGCTAGCGGGGACCTACAATGAGCAGTTCTTC. Translating gives CATSRELAGTYNEQFF.

This rearrangement joins TRBV7-9 to TRBJ1-2, with D possibly TRBD1 on 5 matching bases. The CDR3 is 15 residues long. The germline CDR1 and CDR2 sequences are SEHNR and FQNEAQ (reference sequence). Trimming removed 3 bases from V and 5 bases from J, with 16 bases in between. CDR3 loop: CASSFSGGTEYGYTF. Written as DNA, the CDR3 is TGTGCCAGCAGCTTCTCCGGCGGGACGGAGTATGGCTACACCTTC.

This chain uses TRBV5-1 with TRBJ1-4, with unresolved D. Trimming took off 0 bases at V and 4 bases at J, with 13 bases between the two ends. The germline V gene encodes CDR1 SGHRS and CDR2 YFSETQ. CDR3 length equals 16 residues. The CDR3 here is CASSLGLTAFNEKLFF. Here the CDR3 DNA reads TGCGCCAGCAGCTTGGGGCTAACAGCCTTTAATGAAAAACTGTTTTTT.

The V gene is TRBV4-3, the J gene TRBJ2-1, with 7 bases lining up with TRBD2. Germline trimming cut 0 bases from V and 2 bases from J; bases unmatched to any gene: 10. CDR1 is LGHNA and CDR2 is YSLEER in the germline V gene. CDR3 length equals 18 residues. The CDR3 sequence: CASSQDLTSDSPYNEQFF. The CDR3 DNA sequence: TGCGCCAGCAGCCAAGATCTTACTAGCGACTCCCCCTACAATGAGCAGTTCTTC.

This clonotype has just one count. The J gene is TRBJ2-3, the V gene TRBV2, with D tentatively TRBD1 (6 bases). CDR3 size: 15 residues. V lost 6 bases and J lost 1, with 14 bases in between. CDR1 and CDR2 from the germline V gene are SNHLY and FYNNEI. The CDR3 sequence: CASRLTGLGTDTQYF. Here the CDR3 DNA reads TGTGCCAGCAGGCTAACAGGGCTCGGCACAGATACGCAGTATTTT.

This rearrangement joins TRBV6-5 to TRBJ2-7, with 7 bases fitting TRBD1. The V gene end was trimmed by 3 bases and the J gene end by 5 bases; junction bases not matched to a gene: 10. CDR3 length: 15 residues. CDR1 is MNHEY, CDR2 SVGAGI, per germline. In nucleotides, the CDR3 is TGTGCCAGCAGTTATAGCCGACAGGGCGCTAACGAGCAGTACTTC. Protein sequence: CASSYSRQGANEQYF.

This clonotype was seen only a few times. The genes are TRBV28 and TRBJ2-1, with D possibly TRBD2 on 6 matching bases. The ends were cut back, 9 bases at V and 2 bases at J, with 14 bases in the middle. The germline V gene has CDR1 MDHEN and CDR2 SYDVKM. CDR3 length: 14 amino acids. In nucleotides, the CDR3 is TGTGCCAGTGGCCGTTTAGCGGCCTACAATGAGCAGTTCTTC. Translating gives CASGRLAAYNEQFF.

In its sample, this clonotype was seen many times. The gene calls are TRBV15 and TRBJ2-7, with 7 bases fitting TRBD2. V shed 0 bases, J shed 1 base, and the junction held 6 bases outside the gene matches. The CDR3 contains 16 residues. Germline V lookup: CDR1 LNHNV, CDR2 YYDKDF (reference sequence). The CDR3 sequence is CATSRDGSGSSYEQYF. CDR3 nucleotides: TGTGCCACCAGCAGAGATGGTAGCGGGTCGTCCTACGAGCAGTACTTC.

This clonotype was detected only a few times. The chain joins TRBV5-6 to TRBJ1-1; 12 bases line up with TRBD1. The CDR3 contains 17 residues. Germline CDR1 reads SGHDT; CDR2 reads YYEEEE. Trimming cost V 6 bases and J 1 base; bases outside gene matches: 10. The chain's CDR3 is CASTLTRDRGRNTEAFF. In nucleotides, the CDR3 is TGTGCCAGCACCCTGACTCGGGACAGGGGGCGGAACACTGAAGCTTTCTTT.

This clonotype was counted at least ten times. V is TRBV5-1 and J is TRBJ2-7, with 7 bases fitting TRBD1. CDR1 and CDR2 from the germline V gene are SGHRS and YFSETQ. The CDR3 extends over 14 amino acids. The ends lost 0 bases at V and 6 bases at J; junction bases unmatched: 6. DNA of the CDR3: TGCGCCAGCAGCTTGGGACAGGGCTCTGGCGAGCAGTACTTC. Encoded protein: CASSLGQGSGEQYF.

The gene calls are TRBV7-6 and TRBJ2-3, with D possibly TRBD1 on 5 matching bases. There are 16 residues in the CDR3. Germline CDR1 is SGHVS and CDR2 is FNYEAQ. Trimming removed 3 bases from V and 0 bases from J, with 13 bases in between. The CDR3 DNA sequence: TGTGCCAGCAGCTTCACAGGATTCACTAGCACAGATACGCAGTATTTT. As protein: CASSFTGFTSTDTQYF.

This clonotype was counted only a few times. The chain recombines TRBV3-1 with TRBJ2-1; 8 positions match TRBD2. V dropped 1 base and J dropped 1; count of bases not matched to a gene: 3. The CDR3 is 16 residues long. Looked up from germline, CDR1 is LGHDT and CDR2 is YNNKEL (reference sequence). The CDR3, as DNA: TGTGCCAGCAGCCAAGGAACTAGCGGATCCTACAATGAGCAGTTCTTC. Amino acids: CASSQGTSGSYNEQFF.

The rearrangement joins TRBV29-1 to TRBJ2-5; tentatively, D is TRBD1 (6 bases). V was shortened by 0 bases and J by 3 bases, with 11 bases between the two germline ends. Germline V gene data show CDR1 as SQVTM and CDR2 as ANQGSEA. The CDR3 runs 14 residues. The CDR3 spells CSVEDYHREETQYF. The CDR3 region has the DNA TGCAGCGTTGAAGATTACCACAGGGAAGAGACCCAGTACTTC.

This clonotype was seen only a few times. In DNA, the CDR3 is TGTGCCATCAGTCTTGCTCCAAAGGGACAGGGGAACATTCAGTACTTC. It yields the protein CAISLAPKGQGNIQYF. The chain joins TRBV10-3 to TRBJ2-4; 10 bases line up with TRBD1. The V gene's germline CDR1 is ENHRY and CDR2 SYGVKD. This CDR3 comprises 16 residues. After removal of 5 bases from V and 7 bases from J, the junction contained 11 bases not matched to a gene.

CDR3 bases: TGTGCCAGCAGCTTATACAGGGACCCCAACTCTGGGGCCAACGTCCTGACTTTC. This codes for CASSLYRDPNSGANVLTF. The chain employs TRBV7-6 and TRBJ2-6; TRBD1 might be the D (6 bases). V was clipped by 2 bases and J by 0 bases, with 14 bases between them. CDR1 and CDR2 (germline): SGHVS, FNYEAQ. The CDR3 extends over 18 amino acids.

The gene calls are TRBV5-5 and TRBJ1-2; maybe TRBD1 (5 bases). The CDR3 is 14 amino acids. Between the trimmed V and J ends, which lost 3 bases and 2 bases, there was a span of 11 bases. Looked up from germline, CDR1 is SGHKS and CDR2 is YYEKEE (reference sequence). The CDR3 DNA is TGTGCCAGCAGCTCTGACAGTACAAACTATGGCTACACCTTC. Translating it yields CASSSDSTNYGYTF.

The chain links TRBV7-2 to TRBJ2-7; D call uncertain. V was cut by 1 base and J by 7 bases, with 11 bases left in between. The CDR3 extends over 13 amino acids. The germline gives CDR1 SGHTA, CDR2 FQGNSA. The CDR3 coding sequence is TGTGCCAGCAGCTTAGACTCCCCGAGTGAGCAGTACTTC. This gives the protein CASSLDSPSEQYF. Supplemented by reference TRBV7-2 and TRBJ2-7, the full variable domain reads GAGVSQSPSNKVTEKGKDVELRCDPISGHTALYWYRQSLGQGLEFLIYFQGNSAPDKSGLPSDRFSAERTGGSVSTLTIQRTQQEDSAVYLCASSLDSPSEQYFGPGTRLTVT.

This clonotype has more than one count but fewer than ten. V usage is TRBV27 and J usage is TRBJ2-7; D not certain. Germline-derived CDR1 and CDR2 are MNHEY and SMNVEV (reference sequence). Trimming left V 0 bases short and J 4 bases short, with 7 bases between. CDR3 length: 13 residues. The CDR3 DNA sequence: TGTGCCAGCAGTTTATCGCCTCTATACGAGCAGTACTTC. Translated, it gives CASSLSPLYEQYF.